These T cell receptor beta chains were read from a single sample in a study of OX40 agonist ivuxolimab in advanced cancers. Using immunoSEQ multiplex PCR, the repertoire was profiled, and TCRdb retains in-frame clones only, with some absent. The data hold about 62,000 clones, with 88% observed a single time. Specimen: CD4+ or CD8+ T cells sorted from blood, collected in a trial of the OX40 agonist ivuxolimab. The receptors come from an adult with an advanced solid tumor such as melanoma, head and neck, liver or kidney cancer. CDR3s include the opening cysteine and the closing phenylalanine or tryptophan. A D gene is named only where the DNA matches it firmly. Rows give clone size only sometimes, using once, few, many, or a class for an expanded clone.

NA	TRBJ2-5	NA	TRBV11-2	TGTGCCAGCAGCTTATCAGGGGCCCGGGGAGAGACCCAGTACTTC	CASSLSGARGETQYF
NA	TRBJ2-3	NA	TRBV28	TGTGCCAGCAGTTCCGGACAGTTATTCACAGATACGCAGTATTTT	CASSSGQLFTDTQYF
TRBD1	TRBJ2-1	NA	TRBV23-1	TGCGCCAGCAGTCAAATTCTCCGGGACAGTTCTTACAATGAGCAGTTCTTC	CASSQILRDSSYNEQFF
NA	TRBJ2-7	NA	TRBV6-5	TGTGCCAGCTCGACTGGGGGCTCCTACGAGCAGTACTTC	CASSTGGSYEQYF
NA	TRBJ2-7	NA	TRBV5-6	TGTGCCAGCAGCCCCCTGGCGTTAGCGGCCTACGAGCAGTACTTC	CASSPLALAAYEQYF
NA	TRBJ1-1	few	TRBV19	TGTGCCAGTATAGGGAGGCGGGGATTGAACACTGAAGCTTTCTTT	CASIGRRGLNTEAFF
NA	TRBJ2-5	NA	TRBV21-1	TGTGCCAGCAGAAGGGAGACCCAGTACTTC	CASRRETQYF
NA	TRBJ1-2	NA	TRBV29-1	TGCAGCGCTGCCCATGGAAAATTCTATGGCTACACCTTC	CSAAHGKFYGYTF
TRBD1	TRBJ1-3	NA	TRBV28	TGTGCCAGCAGTTCGAGGACAGGGGTATCTAGGGTAAACTCTGGAAACACCATATATTTT	CASSSRTGVSRVNSGNTIYF
NA	TRBJ2-5	NA	TRBV7-2	TGTGCCAGCAGCTTAGATGGAAAGGGTGGTTTGGAGACCCAGTACTTC	CASSLDGKGGLETQYF
TRBD1	TRBJ1-1	NA	TRBV5-1	TGCGCCAGCAGCTTGGAACAGGGGGAAGCTTTCTTT	CASSLEQGEAFF
TRBD1	TRBJ1-4	few	TRBV19	TGTGCCAGTAGGAAAGGACAGGGGCCCAAGGCCGAAAAACTGTTTTTT	CASRKGQGPKAEKLFF
NA	TRBJ1-1	once	TRBV7-9	TGTGCCAGCAGCTCGGGACACTTAGGGGGAGAGACTGAAGCTTTCTTT	CASSSGHLGGETEAFF
NA	TRBJ2-3	NA	TRBV7-9	TGTGCCAGCAGCTTTGGCGGGAACACAGATACGCAGTATTTT	CASSFGGNTDTQYF
TRBD2	TRBJ2-1	NA	TRBV18	TGTGCCAGCTCACCCCTCGGGAGGGACCTCAATGAGCAGTTCTTC	CASSPLGRDLNEQFF
NA	TRBJ1-1	once	TRBV7-9	TGTGCCAGCAGCTTTACGAGGGGGGGCACTGAAGCTTTCTTT	CASSFTRGGTEAFF
NA	TRBJ1-2	NA	TRBV30	TGTGCCTGGAGTCCCACAAACTATGGCTACACCTTC	CAWSPTNYGYTF
NA	TRBJ2-1	NA	TRBV19	TGTGCCAGTAGTCTTCACGAAAGGCAGGGCCTTCGAGACAATGAGCAGTTCTTC	CASSLHERQGLRDNEQFF
NA	TRBJ1-1	NA	TRBV20-1	TGCAGTGCTTTCAGGGAAACTGAAGCTTTCTTT	CSAFRETEAFF
TRBD1	TRBJ2-7	few	TRBV19	TGTGCCAGTGCGGACAGGAGCGAGCAGTACTTC	CASADRSEQYF
NA	TRBJ2-7	NA	TRBV6-1	TGTGCCAGCAGGCCTAGACCCGACTTACCCTACGAGCAGTACTTC	CASRPRPDLPYEQYF
TRBD2	TRBJ2-3	NA	TRBV9	TGTGCCAGCACCTCTAGCGGTATCACAGATACGCAGTATTTT	CASTSSGITDTQYF
TRBD1	TRBJ1-1	NA	TRBV9	TGTGCCAGCAGCGCCCGGACAGGGTACACTGAAGCTTTCTTT	CASSARTGYTEAFF
NA	TRBJ2-1	NA	TRBV6-1	TGTGCCAGCAGTGAAGCGGGGTTATCAAACTTCTACAATGGGCAGTTCTTC	CASSEAGLSNFYNGQFF
NA	TRBJ2-1	NA	TRBV7-2	TGTGCCAGCAGCTTAGCCAGGGCGCGCCACAATGAGCAGTTCTTC	CASSLARARHNEQFF
TRBD1	TRBJ1-3	medium-sized	TRBV11-1	TGTGCCAGCAGCTTATCTGGGACAGACTCTGGAAACACCATATATTTT	CASSLSGTDSGNTIYF
TRBD1	TRBJ2-2	NA	TRBV30	TGTGCCTGTATGATCGGGACAGGGAACACCGGGGAGCTGTTTTTT	CACMIGTGNTGELFF
NA	TRBJ1-1	once	TRBV6-1	TGTGCCAGCAGGGGGTTCGGGGCCTTGAACACTGAAGCTTTCTTT	CASRGFGALNTEAFF
NA	TRBJ2-3	NA	TRBV7-9	TGTGCCAGCAGCTCTTCCGGGACTGGCACAGATACGCAGTATTTT	CASSSSGTGTDTQYF
NA	TRBJ1-5	NA	TRBV6-6	TGTGCCAGCAGTTACTCCCGAGGGCATCTGGATCAGCCCCAGCATTTT	CASSYSRGHLDQPQHF
NA	TRBJ2-7	NA	TRBV5-1	TGCGCCAGCAGCTTGGGGACTACCTTTTTAGACGAGCAGTACTTC	CASSLGTTFLDEQYF
TRBD2	TRBJ2-4	NA	TRBV5-6	TGTGCCAGCAGGAGGACTAGCGGGGGGTTAGCCAAAAACATTCAGTACTTC	CASRRTSGGLAKNIQYF
NA	TRBJ1-5	NA	TRBV7-2	TGTGCCAGCAGCCCCCGCGCGGCGAGACAGCCCCAGCATTTT	CASSPRAARQPQHF
NA	TRBJ2-2	NA	TRBV6-4	TGTGCCAGCAGTAAGACCACCGGGGAGCTGTTTTTT	CASSKTTGELFF